These 3 T cell receptor beta chains were all obtained from the same sample, sequenced in a study of T cells in localized non-small cell lung cancer (dated by TCRdb to 2020 to 2021). Receptor amplification or capture employed the immunoSEQ multiplex PCR assay. TCRdb took this table from immuneACCESS and kept in-frame rearrangements with V and J called. Such tables lack part of the clones; where checked against another copy, unresolved V genes explain under half of the gap, and the rest is unexplained. The sample table records around 100,000 clones; 87% of these occur just once. The biggest ten clones account for about 15% of the sample. The input for sequencing was peripheral blood, taken before any cancer treatment. These receptors came from a man between 40 and 75 years old with stage I squamous cell lung carcinoma.

The chain carries TRBV6-5 and TRBJ1-6; TRBD1 matches 9 bases. Germline V gives CDR1 MNHEY, CDR2 SVGAGI. Trimming took 2 bases from V and 7 from J; bases not matched to a gene: 6. The CDR3 has 16 amino acids. Here the CDR3 reads CASSYGLGQGNSPLHF. CDR3 DNA: TGTGCCAGCAGTTACGGCCTGGGACAGGGAAATTCACCCCTCCACTTT.

This rearrangement joins TRBV5-1 to TRBJ2-3; 12 bases align to TRBD2. The germline CDR1 and CDR2 sequences are SGHRS and YFSETQ. The length of the CDR3 is 23 residues. The V segment lost 2 bases and the J segment 5 bases; nucleotides outside the gene matches: 27. The CDR3 nucleotides are TGCGCCAGCAGCTTTCCCCCACCTGGGGCTAGCGGGGGGGCCTCAAACGCACAAGATACGCAGTATTTT. Translated: CASSFPPPGASGGASNAQDTQYF.

The J gene is TRBJ1-5, the V gene TRBV6-5; 7 bases align to TRBD1. V was clipped by 8 bases and J by 11 bases; unmatched bases: 18. CDR1 and CDR2 (germline): MNHEY, SVGAGI. This CDR3 contains 15 residues. The CDR3 nucleotides are TGTGCCAGCGGATCAGACAGGGAGGGCGATCTAGCCCAGCATTTT. Translating gives CASGSDREGDLAQHF.